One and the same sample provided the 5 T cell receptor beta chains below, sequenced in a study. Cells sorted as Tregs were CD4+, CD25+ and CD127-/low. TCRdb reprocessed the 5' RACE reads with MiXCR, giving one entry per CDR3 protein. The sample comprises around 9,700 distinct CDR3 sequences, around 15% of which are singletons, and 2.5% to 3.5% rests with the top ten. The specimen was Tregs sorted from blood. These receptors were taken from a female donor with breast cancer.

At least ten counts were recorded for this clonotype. The chain's CDR3 is CASRKGTADTEAFF. The CDR3 DNA is TGTGCCAGCAGAAAAGGGACGGCGGACACTGAAGCTTTCTTT. The chain combines TRBV6-2 or TRBV6-3 with TRBJ1-1, with D possibly TRBD1 on 5 matching bases. The germline V and J ends were trimmed by 6 bases and 3 bases, with 14 bases remaining between them. CDR1 MNHEY and CDR2 SVGEGT come from the germline V gene. This CDR3 spans 14 amino acids.

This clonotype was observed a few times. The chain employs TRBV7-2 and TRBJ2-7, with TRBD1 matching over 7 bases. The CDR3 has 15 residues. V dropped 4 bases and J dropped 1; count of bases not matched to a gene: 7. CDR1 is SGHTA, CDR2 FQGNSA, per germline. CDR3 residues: CASSYRGRQSYEQYF. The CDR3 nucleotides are TGTGCCAGCAGCTACAGGGGCCGGCAGTCCTACGAGCAGTACTTC.

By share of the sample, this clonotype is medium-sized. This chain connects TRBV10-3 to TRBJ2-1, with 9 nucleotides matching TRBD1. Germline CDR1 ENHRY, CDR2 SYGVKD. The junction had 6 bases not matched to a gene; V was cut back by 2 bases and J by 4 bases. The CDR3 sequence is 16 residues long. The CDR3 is CAISERKTGGYNEQFF. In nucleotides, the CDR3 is TGTGCCATCAGTGAGCGAAAGACAGGGGGTTACAATGAGCAGTTCTTC.

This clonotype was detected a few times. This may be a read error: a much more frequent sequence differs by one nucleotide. The CDR3 reads CARSSNTGPYEQYF. The DNA of the CDR3 is TGTGCCCGCAGTAGCAATACAGGCCCCTACGAGCAGTACTTC. V and J are TRBV27 and TRBJ2-7; D is perhaps TRBD1 (5 bases). This CDR3 has 14 residues. CDR1 and CDR2 from the germline V gene are MNHEY and SMNVEV (reference sequence).

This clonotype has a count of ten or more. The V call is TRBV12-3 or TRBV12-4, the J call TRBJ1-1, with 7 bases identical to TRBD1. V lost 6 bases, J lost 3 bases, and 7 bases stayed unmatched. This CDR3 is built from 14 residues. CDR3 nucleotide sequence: TGTGCCAGCAGGAGAGGGGGCCCAGACACTGAAGCTTTCTTT. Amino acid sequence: CASRRGGPDTEAFF.